Here is one TCR beta chain with its context. V was pared by 5 bases and J by 7 bases, with 6 bases of the junction left unmatched. CDR1 is SGHTA, CDR2 FQGNSA, per germline. The CDR3 spans 14 residues. The sample belongs to a study of cytomegalovirus exposure and HLA in healthy donors. Use of 60 Vbeta and 13 Jbeta primers characterized the PCR. Data came from immunoSEQ multiplex PCR; TCRdb stores just in-frame clones and leaves some out. The table lists about 170,000 clones, roughly 80% of them singletons. Material: PBMCs. The TCR was taken from a female donor in good health and CMV-seronegative. The chain uses TRBV7-2 and TRBJ2-4; 9 nucleotides line up with TRBD2. CDR3 in DNA: TGTGCCAGCAGCCTAGGACTAGCGCGGAACATTCAGTACTTC. Translation: CASSLGLARNIQYF.